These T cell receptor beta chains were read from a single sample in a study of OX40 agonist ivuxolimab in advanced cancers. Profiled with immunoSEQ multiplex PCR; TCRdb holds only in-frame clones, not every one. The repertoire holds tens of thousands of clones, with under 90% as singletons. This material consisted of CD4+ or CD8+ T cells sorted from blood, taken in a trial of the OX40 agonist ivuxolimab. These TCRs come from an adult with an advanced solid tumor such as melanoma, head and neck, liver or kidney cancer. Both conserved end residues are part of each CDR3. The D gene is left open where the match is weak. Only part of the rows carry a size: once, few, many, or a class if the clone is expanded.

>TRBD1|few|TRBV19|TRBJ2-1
TGTGCCAGTAGCCTCCGCAGGGGGTCCAATGAGCAGTTCTTC
CASSLRRGSNEQFF
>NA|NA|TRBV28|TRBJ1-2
TGTGCCAGCATGGAGAAGGGAAATTACTATGGCTACACCTTC
CASMEKGNYYGYTF
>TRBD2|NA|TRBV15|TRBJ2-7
TGTGCCACCAGCAGAAGCCTAGCGGGAGGCCTCCTCACCTACGAGCAGTACTTC
CATSRSLAGGLLTYEQYF
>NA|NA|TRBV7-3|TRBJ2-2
TGTGCCAGCAGCTTAAACGCGCGGACGAACACCGGGGAGCTGTTTTTT
CASSLNARTNTGELFF
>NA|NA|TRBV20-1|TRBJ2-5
TGCAGTGGGGAATACCAAGAGACCCAGTACTTC
CSGEYQETQYF
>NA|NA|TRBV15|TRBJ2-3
TGTGCCACCAGCAGAGGAAGGGCGGGCGGAACAGATACGCAGTATTTT
CATSRGRAGGTDTQYF
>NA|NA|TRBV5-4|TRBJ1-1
TGTGCCAGCAGTATACCAGGGAACACTGAAGCTTTCTTT
CASSIPGNTEAFF
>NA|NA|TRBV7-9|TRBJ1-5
TGTGCCAGCAGCCTCAAGTTCGATCAGCCCCAGCATTTT
CASSLKFDQPQHF
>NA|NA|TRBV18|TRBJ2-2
TGTGCCAGCTCACCGGACGCCGGGGAGCTGTTTTTT
CASSPDAGELFF
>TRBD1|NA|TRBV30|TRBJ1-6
TGTGCCTTGGGGGAGGGGGCCGGCTCACCCCTCCACTTT
CALGEGAGSPLHF
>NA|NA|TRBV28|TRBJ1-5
TGTGCCAGCACCCTGACGGGGGGCGAAAATCAGCCCCAGCATTTT
CASTLTGGENQPQHF
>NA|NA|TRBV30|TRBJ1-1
TGTGCCTGGAGAGGCAGAAACACTGAAGCTTTCTTT
CAWRGRNTEAFF
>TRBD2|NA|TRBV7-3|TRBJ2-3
TGTGCCAGCAGCCCGGGAGGCGGAGATACGCAGTATTTT
CASSPGGGDTQYF
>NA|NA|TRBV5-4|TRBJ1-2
TGTGCCAGCAGCTTGGAGGGGAACTATGGCTACACCTTC
CASSLEGNYGYTF